The present T cell receptor (beta chain) was sequenced within a study of shared clonotypes between healthy human individuals. Germline V gives CDR1 MNHNS, CDR2 SASEGT. V was pared by 4 bases and J by 5 bases, with 11 bases of the junction left unmatched. This CDR3 is built from 17 residues. Libraries were prepared by immunoSEQ multiplex PCR; TCRdb keeps only in-frame clonotypes and omits some of them. This table holds 2 million to 2.5 million clones, 85% to 95% found once. This clonotype was sampled from a young man in good health. Some clones in this sample may be carry-over from other donors' samples. This sequence joins TRBV6-1 and TRBJ2-2, with TRBD2 identical over 9 bases. The sequenced sample consisted of naive CD4+ T cells from PBMCs. The subset was: CD45RA+ positively selected. The CDR3 protein is CASSAGVAGDLTGELFF. The CDR3 DNA reads as TGTGCCAGCAGTGCCGGGGTAGCGGGAGATTTAACCGGGGAGCTGTTTTTT.